This paragraph reports one T cell receptor (beta chain). This sample is part of a study of early T cells in non-severe SARS-CoV-2 infection. TCRdb fed the 5' RACE reads into MiXCR, producing one record per CDR3 protein. The sample lists approximately 31,000 distinct CDR3 sequences, 6.6% occurring once. The CDR3 is made up of 15 amino acids. The V end lost 3 bases, the J end lost 6 bases, and 15 bases lay between the germline ends. Germline CDR1 is SGHTA and CDR2 is FQGNSA. The source material was whole blood. This chain links TRBV7-2 with TRBJ2-4; D gene unclear. The source is an adult who was a healthcare worker with PCR-confirmed SARS-CoV-2 infection or an uninfected control (not recorded which). The CDR3 DNA reads TGTGCCAGCAGCTTCGAACCTACCCCGGGAAACATTCAGTACTTC. Protein sequence: CASSFEPTPGNIQYF.